A selection of T cell receptor beta chains follows, all from one sample in a study of CD8+ T cells in alopecia areata. Only in-frame clones appear in the TCRdb table, and some are missing; sequencing was by immunoSEQ multiplex PCR. The sample holds about 180,000 clones, around 49% seen once. The sequences come from CD8+ T cells sorted from blood, collected at approximately week 52, from a patient treated with tofacitinib. The receptors were gathered from a human donor with alopecia areata. Both conserved end residues are part of each CDR3. D genes are given only for firm matches. Expanded clones get a size class; other rows say once, few or many, or leave the size out.

CDR3 length	V gene	J gene	D gene	clone size	CDR3 protein	CDR3 DNA
14	TRBV6-5	TRBJ1-3	.	few	CASSHGSSGNTIYF	TGTGCCAGCAGCCACGGAAGCTCTGGAAACACCATATATTTT
15	TRBV18	TRBJ1-1	.	.	CASSALSHREAEAFF	TGTGCCAGCTCAGCGCTTTCTCACAGGGAGGCTGAAGCTTTCTTT
14	TRBV28	TRBJ2-1	TRBD2	.	CASSLAGGHNEQFF	TGTGCCAGCAGTTTGGCGGGGGGCCACAATGAGCAGTTCTTC
15	TRBV7-2	TRBJ2-2	.	few	CASSLRRSNTGELFF	TGTGCCAGCAGCTTAAGGCGGTCGAACACCGGGGAGCTGTTTTTT
16	TRBV13	TRBJ2-3	.	.	CASSSTVGAGGDTQYF	TGTGCCAGCAGCTCCACGGTGGGGGCCGGTGGAGATACGCAGTATTTT
15	TRBV13	TRBJ1-2	TRBD1	.	CASSLGPRDRDGYTF	TGTGCCAGCAGCTTAGGACCCAGAGACAGGGATGGCTACACCTTC
15	TRBV7-3	TRBJ2-5	.	few	CASSLTIRDQETQYF	TGTGCCAGCAGCTTAACGATCAGGGACCAAGAGACCCAGTACTTC
16	TRBV18	TRBJ2-3	.	.	CASSPPEATHTDTQYF	TGTGCCAGCTCACCACCGGAGGCGACCCACACAGATACGCAGTATTTT
15	TRBV4-2	TRBJ2-2	TRBD2	.	CASSWTSGGAGELFF	TGTGCCAGCAGTTGGACTAGCGGGGGGGCCGGGGAGCTGTTTTTT
16	TRBV14	TRBJ1-6	.	.	CASSPLPGPPNSPLHF	TGTGCCAGCAGCCCGCTGCCTGGGCCGCCTAATTCACCCCTCCACTTT
13	TRBV30	TRBJ1-3	.	.	CAWSTVSGNTIYF	TGTGCCTGGAGCACAGTCTCTGGAAACACCATATATTTT
13	TRBV6-5	TRBJ2-3	.	few	CASSPVGTDTQYF	TGTGCCAGCAGCCCCGTAGGGACAGATACGCAGTATTTT
14	TRBV5-1	TRBJ1-2	TRBD1	.	CASSPMDRGHGYTF	TGCGCCAGCAGCCCGATGGACAGGGGGCATGGCTACACCTTC
14	TRBV5-1	TRBJ1-1	.	few	CASSLAPQRAEAFF	TGCGCCAGCAGCTTGGCCCCCCAGCGGGCTGAAGCTTTCTTT
10	TRBV2	TRBJ2-7	.	.	CASSVSEQYF	TGTGCCAGCAGTGTGAGCGAGCAGTACTTC
16	TRBV21-1	TRBJ2-7	.	.	CASSKEWPTPSYEQYF	TGTGCCAGCAGCAAAGAGTGGCCGACTCCCTCCTACGAGCAGTACTTC
13	TRBV6-6	TRBJ2-5	.	once	CASSYPGEETQYF	TGTGCCAGCAGTTACCCCGGAGAAGAGACCCAGTACTTC
17	TRBV4-1	TRBJ2-2	.	.	CASSQEGHGRQAGELFF	TGCGCCAGCAGCCAAGAGGGCCATGGTAGGCAAGCCGGGGAGCTGTTTTTT
14	TRBV5-1	TRBJ2-5	TRBD2	.	CASSSSGGLETQYF	TGCGCCAGCAGCTCTAGCGGGGGGCTAGAGACCCAGTACTTC
15	TRBV6-1	TRBJ2-7	.	few	CASSAGSGGGDEQYF	TGTGCCAGCAGTGCCGGTTCGGGGGGCGGCGACGAGCAGTACTTC
13	TRBV9	TRBJ1-2	.	.	CASSAEDSSDYTF	TGTGCCAGCAGCGCCGAGGACAGTTCTGACTACACCTTC
11	TRBV29-1	TRBJ2-7	.	.	CSGRTDYEQYF	TGCAGCGGGAGGACAGACTACGAGCAGTACTTC
16	TRBV27	TRBJ2-1	TRBD1	.	CASSPSPGTGVNEQFF	TGTGCCAGCAGTCCAAGCCCTGGGACAGGGGTCAATGAGCAGTTCTTC
17	TRBV4-3	TRBJ1-1	.	few	CASSQDRRDFMNTEAFF	TGCGCCAGCAGCCAAGATCGCAGGGACTTTATGAACACTGAAGCTTTCTTT
13	TRBV27	TRBJ1-1	TRBD1	.	CASRGQGGPRAFF	TGTGCCAGCAGGGGACAGGGCGGCCCTCGGGCTTTCTTT